The 13 T cell receptor beta chains given below trace back to one sample, sequenced in a study of radiotherapy plus CTLA-4 blockade in lung cancer. The data were produced by immunoSEQ multiplex PCR, yet TCRdb's version contains in-frame clones alone and is incomplete. Of fewer than 90,000 clones listed, around 86% are singletons. The starting material was peripheral blood, obtained from a patient treated with radiotherapy plus ipilimumab. Receptor source: a human donor with non-small cell lung cancer who had stable disease on radiotherapy plus ipilimumab.

A few counts support this clone. This chain uses TRBV28 with TRBJ1-6, with 7 nucleotides matching TRBD1. V gave up 7 bases and J gave up 9 bases; unmatched junction bases: 12. This CDR3 region has 15 residues. Germline CDR1 and CDR2: MDHEN and SYDVKM. The CDR3 sequence: CASTLADREGSPLHF. The CDR3 nucleotides read TGTGCCAGCACCCTCGCTGACAGGGAGGGTTCACCCCTCCACTTT.

The chain uses TRBV16 and TRBJ2-1; TRBD2 agrees at 8 bases. The CDR3 sequence is 16 residues long. The V gene's germline CDR1 is KGHSY and CDR2 FQNENV. V dropped 3 bases and J dropped 2; count of bases not matched to a gene: 6. The CDR3 reads CASSHSGLAPYNEQFF. CDR3 DNA sequence: TGTGCCAGCAGCCACTCCGGACTAGCCCCCTACAATGAGCAGTTCTTC. Full variable domain (rest looked up from reference TRBV16 and TRBJ2-1): GEEVAQTPKHLVRGEGQKAKLYCAPIKGHSYVFWYQQVLKNEFKFLISFQNENVFDETGMPKERFSAKCLPNSPCSLEIQATKLEDSAVYFCASSHSGLAPYNEQFFGPGTRLTVL.

The chain carries TRBV7-6 and TRBJ2-3; 7 positions match TRBD2. The trim removed 4 bases at V and 0 bases at J, leaving 4 bases unmatched. The V gene's germline CDR1 is SGHVS and CDR2 FNYEAQ. CDR3 length equals 15 residues. CDR3 region: CASSSQGGSTDTQYF. CDR3 DNA sequence: TGTGCCAGCAGCTCCCAGGGAGGGAGCACAGATACGCAGTATTTT.

A note on this clone: An end of the junction does not agree with germline; a read error may underlie this. CDR3 protein: CVSSYSPGQGEANEKLFF. The CDR3 region has the DNA TGTGTCAGCAGCTATAGCCCGGGACAGGGTGAGGCAAATGAAAAACTGTTTTTT. The genes are TRBV13 and TRBJ1-4, with 9 bases that match TRBD1. Germline V gene data show CDR1 as PRHDT and CDR2 as FYEKMQ (reference sequence). The CDR3 has 18 amino acids.

This rearrangement joins TRBV5-1 to TRBJ2-2; TRBD2 might be the D (6 bases). V lost 4 bases and J lost 0, with 13 bases in between. The CDR3 extends over 16 amino acids. Germline CDR1 is SGHRS and CDR2 is YFSETQ. CDR3 residues: CASSPLATANTGELFF. In DNA form, the CDR3 reads TGCGCCAGCAGCCCCCTAGCGACTGCGAACACCGGGGAGCTGTTTTTT.

V is TRBV14 and J is TRBJ1-2; D is perhaps TRBD1 (5 bases). The CDR3 consists of 14 residues. Germline V gene data show CDR1 as SGHDN and CDR2 as FVKESK. The V gene lost 5 bases and the J gene lost 8 bases, with 18 bases spanning the gap. CDR3 protein: CASSSQGAWGGYTF. DNA for the CDR3: TGTGCCAGCAGCTCCCAGGGCGCGTGGGGAGGCTACACCTTC.

The V and J genes are TRBV28 and TRBJ2-1, with D possibly matching TRBD1 (8 bases). Germline V gene lookup returns CDR1 MDHEN and CDR2 SYDVKM. The length of the CDR3 is 15 residues. Trimming took 6 bases from V and 4 from J, leaving 16 bases between them. CDR3 in amino acids: CASSPIQGGYNEQFF. The CDR3 bases are TGTGCCAGCAGCCCTATACAGGGGGGGTACAATGAGCAGTTCTTC.

This chain links TRBV30 with TRBJ1-1, with TRBD1 matching over 7 bases. Germline lookup yields CDR1 GTSNPN and CDR2 SVGIG (reference sequence). V trimming: 5 bases; J trimming: 4 bases; junction bases outside the gene matches: 1. The CDR3 consists of 11 residues. CDR3 residues: CAWQGGTEAFF. CDR3 nucleotide sequence: TGTGCCTGGCAGGGGGGCACTGAAGCTTTCTTT.

This chain connects TRBV5-4 to TRBJ2-7; the D is unclear. The CDR3 consists of 14 residues. CDR1 is SGHNT and CDR2 is YYREEE in the germline V gene (reference sequence). Trimming took off 1 base at V and 0 bases at J, with 8 bases between the two ends. CDR3 protein: CASSLQAHSYEQYF. In DNA form, the CDR3 reads TGTGCCAGCAGCTTGCAGGCCCACTCCTACGAGCAGTACTTC. Supplemented by reference TRBV5-4 and TRBJ2-7, the full variable domain reads ETGVTQSPTHLIKTRGQQVTLRCSSQSGHNTVSWYQQALGQGPQFIFQYYREEENGRGNFPPRFSGLQFPNYSSELNVNALELDDSALYLCASSLQAHSYEQYFGPGTRLTVT.

This chain uses TRBV10-3 with TRBJ2-2; 7 bases are shared with TRBD2. Germline values: CDR1 ENHRY, CDR2 SYGVKD. The CDR3 totals 18 residues. V trimming: 0 bases; J trimming: 1 base; junction bases outside the gene matches: 8. CDR3 amino acids: CAISESSWEGQNTGELFF. CDR3 sequence (DNA): TGTGCCATCAGTGAGTCGAGTTGGGAGGGCCAGAACACCGGGGAGCTGTTTTTT.

This clone was counted only a few times. The identical CDR3 is also encoded by other nucleotide sequences in the sample. The rearrangement uses TRBV5-1 and TRBJ2-1; TRBD2 aligns across 10 bases. Germline lookup yields CDR1 SGHRS and CDR2 YFSETQ. V shed 1 base and J 7 bases; nucleotides not matched to a gene: 2. The CDR3 is 14 amino acids. CDR3 protein: CASSLSSGSNEQFF. The CDR3 nucleotides read TGCGCCAGCAGCTTGTCTAGCGGGAGTAATGAGCAGTTCTTC. Using reference TRBV5-1 and TRBJ2-1 for the parts outside the CDR3, the full variable domain is KAGVTQTPRYLIKTRGQQVTLSCSPISGHRSVSWYQQTPGQGLQFLFEYFSETQRNKGNFPGRFSGRQFSNSRSEMNVSTLELGDSALYLCASSLSSGSNEQFFGPGTRLTVL.

This sequence joins TRBV7-3 and TRBJ2-7; the D gene is possibly TRBD1 (6 bases). Trimming removed 5 bases from V and 6 bases from J, with 14 bases in between. This CDR3 is built from 13 residues. Per germline, CDR1 SGHTA and CDR2 FQGTGA. The CDR3 region is CASSPRTGTEQYF. DNA for the CDR3: TGTGCCAGCAGCCCTCGTACAGGGACCGAGCAGTACTTC.

The chain employs TRBV19 and TRBJ2-2, with 10 bases that match TRBD2. CDR1 and CDR2 (germline): LNHDA, SQIVND (reference sequence). Trimming cost V 3 bases and J 7 bases; bases outside gene matches: 5. This CDR3 comprises 15 residues. The CDR3 here is CASSMYPSGSGELFF. CDR3 coding DNA: TGTGCCAGTAGTATGTACCCTAGCGGGAGCGGGGAGCTGTTTTTT.